The 10 T cell receptor beta chains listed next were all sequenced from one sample in a study of OX40 agonist ivuxolimab in advanced cancers. Profiled with immunoSEQ multiplex PCR; TCRdb holds only in-frame clones, not every one. The profile shows roughly 35,000 clones, around 82% of them singletons. The sample in question was CD4+ or CD8+ T cells sorted from blood, obtained in a trial of the OX40 agonist ivuxolimab. The source is an adult with an advanced solid tumor such as melanoma, head and neck, liver or kidney cancer.

The V gene is TRBV27, the J gene TRBJ2-3, with unresolved D. CDR3 length equals 16 residues. The germline V gene encodes CDR1 MNHEY and CDR2 SMNVEV (reference sequence). Trimming pared 6 bases from V and 2 bases from J, leaving 18 bases between. For the CDR3, the DNA is TGTGCCAGCAGGGGGTCCTTTGCCCCCCACACAGATACGCAGTATTTT. Translating it yields CASRGSFAPHTDTQYF.

The V gene is TRBV18, the J gene TRBJ1-3; D is unclear. Trimming stripped 3 bases from V and 4 bases from J, with 13 bases between. This CDR3 is 15 amino acids long. CDR1 and CDR2 from the germline V gene are KGHSH and LQKENI. The CDR3 reads CASSPSGHSGNTIYF. The CDR3, as DNA: TGTGCCAGCTCACCGAGCGGGCATTCGGGAAACACCATATATTTT.

The CDR3 loop is CASSLGAGAKNIQYF. The DNA of the CDR3 is TGCGCCAGCAGCTTGGGGGCAGGGGCCAAAAACATTCAGTACTTC. The chain couples TRBV5-1 to TRBJ2-4, with D perhaps TRBD1 (5 bases). Trimming took off 0 bases at V and 1 base at J, with 8 bases between the two ends. The CDR3 consists of 15 residues. Germline CDR1 SGHRS, CDR2 YFSETQ.

The table lists this clone with a few counts. DNA for the CDR3: TGTGCCAGCAGCCGACGGACAGTCCACACCGGGGAGCTGTTTTTT. Residues: CASSRRTVHTGELFF. V usage is TRBV7-8 and J usage is TRBJ2-2; a possible D gene is TRBD1 (6 bases). V was clipped by 5 bases and J by 3 bases, with 13 bases between them. This CDR3 spans 15 amino acids. Germline assignment: CDR1 SGHVS and CDR2 FQNEAQ.

The chain recombines TRBV6-5 with TRBJ2-7; TRBD1 matches at 7 bases. V lost 7 bases, J lost 2 bases, and 8 bases stayed unmatched. The germline V gene encodes CDR1 MNHEY and CDR2 SVGAGI. The CDR3 is 14 amino acids. CDR3 in amino acids: CASTSRQGTYEQYF. CDR3 in DNA: TGTGCCAGCACCTCCCGACAGGGCACCTACGAGCAGTACTTC.

This sequence joins TRBV10-3 and TRBJ1-1, with TRBD1 as a possible D gene (6 bases). CDR3 length equals 15 residues. Germline V lookup: CDR1 ENHRY, CDR2 SYGVKD. The V and J ends lost 9 bases and 0 bases respectively, with 17 bases between them. The CDR3 DNA reads as TGTGCCATGGGCAGGGGCCTACTAATGAACACTGAAGCTTTCTTT. Translation: CAMGRGLLMNTEAFF.

The chain links TRBV25-1 to TRBJ2-3, with TRBD1 matching 7 bases. Germline loops: CDR1 MGHDK, CDR2 SYGVNS. The CDR3 has 15 residues. V shed 3 bases and J 4 bases; nucleotides not matched to a gene: 7. The CDR3 bases are TGTGCCAGCAGTGAGGCTATTACAGGGGCAGATACGCAGTATTTT. Amino acid sequence: CASSEAITGADTQYF.

The chain combines TRBV5-6 with TRBJ2-2, with D possibly being TRBD2 (5 bases). Trimming pared 4 bases from V and 4 bases from J, leaving 8 bases between. There are 13 residues in the CDR3. The V gene's germline CDR1 is SGHDT and CDR2 YYEEEE. This CDR3 is CASSNGVTGELFF. CDR3 nucleotides: TGTGCCAGCAGCAACGGGGTCACCGGGGAGCTGTTTTTT. The full variable domain, completed using reference TRBV5-6 and TRBJ2-2, is DAGVTQSPTHLIKTRGQQVTLRCSPKSGHDTVSWYQQALGQGPQFIFQYYEEEERQRGNFPDRFSGHQFPNYSSELNVNALLLGDSALYLCASSNGVTGELFFGEGSRLTVL.

The rearrangement joins TRBV19 to TRBJ2-2; D is uncertain. This CDR3 region has 13 residues. Between the trimmed V and J ends, which lost 1 base and 5 bases, there was a span of 5 bases. Germline values: CDR1 LNHDA, CDR2 SQIVND (reference sequence). The CDR3 DNA sequence: TGTGCCAGTAGTATAGGGGTGACCGGGGAGCTGTTTTTT. Protein: CASSIGVTGELFF. The variable domain in full, with the rest retrieved from reference TRBV19 and TRBJ2-2, is DGGITQSPKYLFRKEGQNVTLSCEQNLNHDAMYWYRQDPGQGLRLIYYSQIVNDFQKGDIAEGYSVSREKKESFPLTVTSAQKNPTAFYLCASSIGVTGELFFGEGSRLTVL.

The chain recombines TRBV5-8 with TRBJ2-7, with 8 positions matching TRBD1. The J segment lost 3 bases and the V segment lost 4 bases, leaving 6 bases of the junction unmatched. The CDR3 is 14 amino acids. Per the germline V gene, CDR1 is SGHTS and CDR2 is YDEGEE. The CDR3 spells CASSLGDRNYEQYF. The CDR3 bases are TGTGCCAGCAGCCTCGGGGACAGGAACTACGAGCAGTACTTC. Complete variable domain (other parts from reference TRBV5-8 and TRBJ2-7): EAGVTQSPTHLIKTRGQQATLRCSPISGHTSVYWYQQALGLGLQFLLWYDEGEERNRGNFPPRFSGRQFPNYSSELNVNALELEDSALYLCASSLGDRNYEQYFGPGTRLTVT.